This is a list of T cell receptor beta chains from one sample in a study of cytomegalovirus exposure and HLA in healthy donors. TCRdb's copy holds only in-frame clones and misses some; the assay was immunoSEQ multiplex PCR. The sample comprises 100,000 to 150,000 clones, 70% to 85% of which are singletons, and less than 3.5% rests with the top ten. The source material was PBMCs. The receptors were sampled from a man between 50 and 59 years old in good health and CMV-seronegative. CDR3s include the opening cysteine and the closing phenylalanine or tryptophan. The D gene is left open where the match is weak. The listing skips clone size in some rows; elsewhere it reads once, few, many or a size class.

J gene,V gene,D gene,clone size,CDR3 protein,CDR3 DNA
TRBJ2-5,TRBV6-1,TRBD2,NA,CASSERLAGYIQETQYF,TGTGCCAGCAGTGAAAGGCTAGCGGGGTATATTCAAGAGACCCAGTACTTC
TRBJ2-1,TRBV13,TRBD1,NA,CASRTGTGVNEQFF,TGTGCCAGCAGAACCGGGACAGGGGTCAATGAGCAGTTCTTC
TRBJ1-1,TRBV5-1,NA,once,CASSLGGGWTEAFF,TGCGCCAGCAGCTTGGGCGGGGGGTGGACTGAAGCTTTCTTT
TRBJ2-2,TRBV6-1,NA,NA,CASSAFGANTGELFF,TGTGCCAGCAGTGCTTTCGGGGCGAACACCGGGGAGCTGTTTTTT
TRBJ2-7,TRBV5-1,NA,NA,CASSLVRSLVFYEQYF,TGCGCCAGCAGCTTGGTCCGGAGTTTGGTTTTCTACGAGCAGTACTTC
TRBJ2-1,TRBV7-6,TRBD2,NA,CASSPGTSGVYNEQFF,TGTGCCAGCAGCCCCGGGACTAGCGGGGTGTACAATGAGCAGTTCTTC
TRBJ2-7,TRBV5-6,TRBD1,NA,CASSLGQGAIRSYEQYF,TGTGCCAGCAGCTTGGGACAGGGGGCGATTCGCTCCTACGAGCAGTACTTC
TRBJ2-7,TRBV7-7,NA,NA,CASSLGGGYEQYF,TGTGCTAGCAGCTTAGGGGGGGGTTACGAGCAGTACTTC
TRBJ2-7,TRBV6-1,TRBD1,NA,CASSDNTGTGRDEQYF,TGTGCCAGCAGTGACAACACCGGGACAGGGCGCGACGAGCAGTACTTC
TRBJ1-3,TRBV10-3,TRBD1,NA,CAISAGTGGTGNTIYF,TGTGCCATCAGTGCTGGGACAGGGGGCACTGGAAACACCATATATTTT
TRBJ2-7,TRBV6-5,TRBD2,NA,CASRGLTYSYEQYF,TGTGCCAGCAGGGGACTAACGTATTCTTACGAGCAGTACTTC
TRBJ2-7,TRBV7-2,NA,NA,CASSLSLPRVRWEQYF,TGTGCCAGCAGCTTATCCCTTCCCAGGGTACGATGGGAGCAGTACTTC
TRBJ1-5,TRBV27,TRBD1,few,CASGQVSNQPQHF,TGTGCCAGCGGACAGGTTAGCAATCAGCCCCAGCATTTT
TRBJ2-3,TRBV11-1,TRBD2,once,CASSPLTSGRPPSTDTQYF,TGTGCCAGCAGCCCTTTGACTAGCGGGCGGCCGCCGAGCACAGATACGCAGTATTTT
TRBJ2-3,TRBV5-6,TRBD2,NA,CASSRLATDTQYF,TGTGCCAGCAGCAGACTAGCCACAGATACGCAGTATTTT
TRBJ2-5,TRBV9,TRBD2,NA,CASNSGAAEETQYF,TGTGCCAGCAATAGCGGGGCCGCGGAGGAGACCCAGTACTTC
TRBJ2-5,TRBV6-1,TRBD2,NA,CASSAAGVGETQYF,TGTGCCAGCAGTGCTGCGGGAGTAGGAGAGACCCAGTACTTC
TRBJ2-5,TRBV29-1,NA,NA,CSVVWRGETQYF,TGCAGCGTTGTGTGGAGGGGAGAGACCCAGTACTTC
TRBJ2-7,TRBV28,NA,once,CASIRDISSYEQYF,TGTGCCAGCATAAGGGACATTAGCTCCTACGAGCAGTACTTC
TRBJ1-6,TRBV2,NA,few,CASSEYQGMNSPLHF,TGTGCCAGCAGTGAATATCAGGGAATGAATTCACCCCTCCACTTT
TRBJ2-7,TRBV13,TRBD1,NA,CASSSGDSEQYF,TGTGCCAGCAGCTCCGGGGACAGCGAGCAGTACTTC
TRBJ1-1,TRBV1,NA,once,CTSSHCPGQHEAFF,TGCACCAGCAGCCACTGCCCGGGACAACACGAAGCTTTCTTT
TRBJ1-5,TRBV30,NA,NA,CAWSGQPNQPQHF,TGTGCCTGGAGTGGACAGCCGAATCAGCCCCAGCATTTT
TRBJ2-1,TRBV4-1,TRBD2,once,CASSRMGSGGYNEQFF,TGCGCCAGCAGCCGTATGGGAAGCGGGGGGTACAATGAGCAGTTCTTC
TRBJ1-2,TRBV10-2,NA,NA,CASSEGVGYGYTF,TGCGCCAGCAGTGAAGGGGTTGGCTATGGCTACACCTTC
TRBJ1-1,TRBV5-4,NA,NA,CASSLLVGARTEAFF,TGTGCCAGCAGCTTGTTAGTGGGGGCGCGTACTGAAGCTTTCTTT
TRBJ1-1,TRBV4-3,NA,NA,CASSHRPARGTEAFF,TGCGCCAGCAGCCACCGGCCGGCCAGGGGCACTGAAGCTTTCTTT
TRBJ2-3,TRBV18,TRBD1,NA,CASSPPRTGGQTDTQYF,TGTGCCAGCTCACCACCCCGGACAGGGGGTCAAACAGATACGCAGTATTTT
TRBJ2-5,TRBV5-1,NA,NA,CASSLGGGRDQETQYF,TGCGCCAGCAGCTTGGGGGGAGGCAGGGATCAAGAGACCCAGTACTTC
TRBJ2-7,TRBV6-1,NA,NA,CASSEREFSYEQYF,TGTGCCAGCAGTGAACGGGAATTCTCCTACGAGCAGTACTTC
TRBJ1-6,TRBV7-2,NA,once,CASRRDSVLNSYNSPLHF,TGTGCCAGCAGACGGGACTCAGTCCTAAACTCCTATAATTCACCCCTCCACTTT
TRBJ2-1,TRBV4-1,TRBD2,NA,CASSQQPGGRAGEQFF,TGCGCCAGCAGCCAGCAACCGGGGGGGCGTGCTGGTGAGCAGTTCTTC
TRBJ1-5,TRBV28,NA,NA,CASRVRSRPQHF,TGTGCCAGCAGGGTCCGTAGCAGGCCCCAGCATTTT
TRBJ1-1,TRBV18,NA,NA,CASSPRIMTGGNTEAFF,TGTGCCAGCTCACCACGAATTATGACGGGAGGGAACACTGAAGCTTTCTTT
TRBJ1-4,TRBV10-3,NA,NA,CAISANQGYEKLFF,TGTGCCATCAGTGCGAACCAGGGATATGAAAAACTGTTTTTT
TRBJ2-6,TRBV21-1,NA,NA,CASSTRDRGRGANVLTF,TGTGCCAGCAGCACGCGGGACAGGGGGCGAGGGGCCAACGTCCTGACTTTC
TRBJ2-7,TRBV10-2,TRBD2,NA,CASSPRAPTSGGFSYEQYF,TGCGCCAGCAGCCCAAGGGCCCCCACTAGCGGGGGTTTCTCCTACGAGCAGTACTTC
TRBJ2-3,TRBV6-5,NA,NA,CASRDYLASTQYF,TGTGCCAGCAGGGACTACCTGGCCTCAACGCAGTATTTT
TRBJ1-1,TRBV5-1,NA,NA,CASSPTGNTEAFF,TGCGCCAGCAGCCCGACGGGGAACACTGAAGCTTTCTTT
TRBJ1-4,TRBV5-8,NA,NA,CASSLGYGQNEKLFF,TGTGCCAGCAGCTTGGGGTACGGACAGAATGAAAAACTGTTTTTT
TRBJ2-1,TRBV19,TRBD1,NA,CASRTGYGSYNEQFF,TGTGCCAGCCGGACAGGATACGGCTCCTACAATGAGCAGTTCTTC
TRBJ1-2,TRBV2,TRBD1,NA,CASSAQGAGYGYTF,TGTGCCAGCAGTGCCCAGGGGGCTGGGTATGGCTACACCTTC
TRBJ1-2,TRBV15,NA,NA,CATSREGLADYGYTF,TGTGCCACCAGCAGAGAAGGACTTGCGGACTATGGCTACACCTTC
TRBJ1-5,TRBV6-5,NA,NA,CASSSGNNQPQHF,TGTGCCAGCAGTTCAGGGAACAATCAGCCCCAGCATTTT
TRBJ1-5,TRBV5-1,TRBD1,NA,CASSPGPRDRVYQPQHF,TGCGCCAGCTCCCCAGGGCCCCGGGACAGGGTCTATCAGCCCCAGCATTTT
TRBJ1-1,TRBV2,NA,NA,CASSEAERMNTEAFF,TGTGCCAGCAGTGAGGCAGAAAGAATGAACACTGAAGCTTTCTTT
TRBJ2-7,TRBV5-4,TRBD1,few,CASRRDSYEQYF,TGTGCCAGCAGGAGGGACAGCTACGAGCAGTACTTC
TRBJ1-4,TRBV4-2,NA,NA,CASSQERQFNEKLFF,TGTGCCAGCAGCCAAGAGAGACAGTTTAATGAAAAACTGTTTTTT
TRBJ2-7,TRBV5-4,NA,NA,CASSNRRGPRYEQYF,TGTGCCAGCAGTAACAGGCGAGGCCCTAGGTACGAGCAGTACTTC
TRBJ2-1,TRBV30,NA,NA,CAWSQGSSYNEQFF,TGTGCCTGGAGTCAGGGTAGCTCCTACAATGAGCAGTTCTTC
TRBJ1-2,TRBV29-1,TRBD1,NA,CSVGTGGANLYGYTF,TGCAGCGTTGGTACAGGGGGCGCGAATCTGTATGGCTACACCTTC
TRBJ1-2,TRBV19,TRBD1,once,CASSISSGGYGYTF,TGTGCCAGTAGTATATCTTCAGGGGGCTATGGCTACACCTTC
TRBJ1-2,TRBV9,TRBD1,NA,CASSVPQTGMNYGYTF,TGTGCCAGCAGCGTGCCCCAGACAGGGATGAATTATGGCTACACCTTC
TRBJ1-1,TRBV7-6,TRBD1,NA,CASSLFETGGLNTEAFF,TGTGCCAGCAGCTTGTTCGAGACAGGGGGACTGAACACTGAAGCTTTCTTT
TRBJ2-7,TRBV6-1,TRBD1,NA,CASSEWRQGLNDEQYF,TGTGCCAGCAGTGAATGGCGACAGGGGCTGAACGACGAGCAGTACTTC
TRBJ2-1,TRBV9,NA,NA,CASSLTARTYNEQFF,TGTGCCAGCAGCCTCACCGCGCGGACCTACAATGAGCAGTTCTTC
TRBJ2-5,TRBV18,NA,NA,CASSPVRGRQETQYF,TGTGCCAGCTCACCTGTGAGAGGGAGGCAAGAGACCCAGTACTTC
TRBJ2-6,TRBV4-2,NA,NA,CASSQDGAPEGANVLTF,TGTGCCAGCAGCCAAGATGGGGCTCCGGAGGGGGCCAACGTCCTGACTTTC
TRBJ2-4,TRBV27,NA,NA,CASRYTQGNIQYF,TGTGCCAGCAGGTACACACAGGGAAACATTCAGTACTTC
TRBJ2-1,TRBV18,NA,NA,CASSPIGDYEQFF,TGTGCCAGCTCACCAATAGGGGACTATGAGCAGTTCTTC